The clone carrying this T cell receptor beta chain was recorded at least ten times. Its target is not known. The genes and germline here are from mouse. Read coverage stops 4 residues before the CDR3 terminus; the germline J gene supplies the remainder. Sequencing templates came from extracted RNA that was reverse transcribed into cDNA. Using immunoSEQ multiplex PCR, the repertoire was profiled, and TCRdb retains in-frame clones only, with some absent. Singletons are absent from the sample, which has about 110,000 clones. Germline-derived CDR1 and CDR2 are LGHNA and YNLKQL (reference sequence). This CDR3 is built from 13 residues. The data are from a study of CD8+ T cells in alopecia areata. Across the whole study: Female C3H/HeJ mice aged roughly 7-11 weeks received skin from spontaneously alopecic C3H/HeJ graft donors aged about 6-12 months. Whole-study findings and limits: Lesional scalp displayed greater clonality than normal scalp, most notably in alopecia totalis/universalis. With patients, TCR sharing proved less clear than in mice, a difference possibly related to HLA.

This TCR was recovered from a C3H/HeJ mouse with alopecia areata. Mice of this strain are of MHC haplotype H2-k. Sequencing was performed on lesional skin. V gene TRBV5 combines with J gene TRBJ2-7; 10 bases agree with TRBD1. The CDR3 DNA, read in part, is TGTGCCAGCAGCCGGGACAGGGGTAAT. It is translated as CASSRDRGN. The full CDR3 protein is CASSRDRGNEQYF.